The TCR beta chain under discussion was sequenced for a study of cytomegalovirus exposure and HLA in healthy donors. Overall study findings and caveats: Rarity characterized most TCR sequences, yet some public TCRs appeared in many donors. As was reported, the classifier diagnosed cytomegalovirus status with high specificity and sensitivity. The authors listed 164 TCR beta chains as cytomegalovirus-associated. CMV antigen specificity of a few CMV-associated chains was confirmed in vitro.

V lost 0 bases and J lost 5; bases outside the gene matches: 6. Germline CDR1 LGHNA, CDR2 YNFKEQ. The length of the CDR3 is 16 residues. As regards this clone: The antigen is not known.

Method: immunoSEQ multiplex PCR; TCRdb's copy keeps in-frame clones and lacks some. The sample lists 300,000 to 400,000 clones, just over 85% occurring once. The receptor was isolated from a young woman in good health and CMV-seronegative. The rearrangement joins TRBV4-2 to TRBJ2-1; TRBD2 agrees at 8 bases. Material: PBMCs. As DNA, the CDR3 is TGTGCCAGCAGCCAAGATTTGCGGGGGGTCAACAATGAGCAGTTCTTC. Its protein product is CASSQDLRGVNNEQFF.